The next 3 T cell receptor beta chains were all read from a single sample in a study of regulatory T cells in long-lasting Graves disease. Time point indicated: persistent/refractory GD, antithyroid drugs over 5 years with positive TRAb. From PBMCs, RNA was extracted and then used to make the TCR library. The authors built TCR beta libraries using iRepertoire HTBI primers and Arm-PCR of CDR3 regions. MiXCR, run by TCRdb on the multiplex PCR reads, gives a single entry per CDR3 protein. This table has some 420,000 distinct CDR3 sequences, roughly 23% appearing once. The sequences come from peripheral blood mononuclear cells (PBMCs), collected when the disease was refractory, from a patient treated with antithyroid drugs. These receptor sequences come from a female donor with Graves disease.

This clonotype has just a few counts. The rearrangement joins TRBV5-1 to TRBJ2-7; tentatively, D is TRBD1 (5 bases). The CDR3 totals 15 residues. Deletions cut 3 bases from V and 1 base from J, with 14 bases between. The germline V gene has CDR1 SGHRS and CDR2 YFSETQ. CDR3 region: CASSSTTVGSYEQYF. Here the CDR3 DNA reads TGCGCCAGCAGCTCTACGACAGTCGGATCCTACGAGCAGTACTTC.

A few counts support this clonotype. The chain is built from TRBV18 and TRBJ1-1; no clear D gene. Germline lookup yields CDR1 KGHSH and CDR2 LQKENI. Trimming stripped 3 bases from V and 0 bases from J, with 8 bases between. The CDR3 has 14 amino acids. The CDR3 DNA is TGTGCCAGCTCACCGATATTCATGAACACTGAAGCTTTCTTT. The encoded protein is CASSPIFMNTEAFF.

This clonotype was detected only a few times. V and J are TRBV18 and TRBJ1-1; D is undetermined. From germline, CDR1 is KGHSH and CDR2 LQKENI. The CDR3 has 12 amino acids. V lost 3 bases and J 10 bases, leaving 12 bases between the germline ends. The CDR3 DNA reads as TGTGCCAGCTCACCTAGAGACGAAGGAGCTTTCTTT. Protein: CASSPRDEGAFF.